A selection of T cell receptor beta chains follows, all from one sample in a study of T cells in Graves' hyperthyroidism and ophthalmopathy. TCRdb re-called the multiplex PCR reads through MiXCR, storing one row per CDR3 protein. The data contain around 610,000 distinct CDR3 sequences, roughly 15% of them seen just once; the ten biggest clones take up over 3.5%. The sequencing input was blood. These receptors were taken from a woman aged 40 to 50 with Graves' ophthalmopathy. CDR3s include the opening cysteine and the closing phenylalanine or tryptophan. D genes are given only for firm matches. Only part of the rows carry a size: once, few, many, or a class if the clone is expanded.

j_gene,v_gene,d_gene,abundance,CDR3nt,CDR3aa
TRBJ2-7,TRBV29-1,-,few,TGCAGCGTAGGGGGGGGTTCGAGAGAGCAGTACTTC,CSVGGGSREQYF
TRBJ2-7,TRBV7-2,-,many,TGTGCCAGCAGCTTACAGCAGGGTGCCTACGAGCAGTACTTC,CASSLQQGAYEQYF
TRBJ2-7,TRBV18,TRBD2,few,TGTGCCAGCTCACCTTCTAGCGGGAGGTCCTACGAGCAGTACTTC,CASSPSSGRSYEQYF
TRBJ2-7,TRBV11-2,-,many,TGTGCCAGCAGCTTAGTCCCCGGGTTTGGCGAGCAGTACTTC,CASSLVPGFGEQYF
TRBJ1-1,TRBV29-1,-,-,TGCAGCGTTGTAGGGATCACTGAAGCTTTCTTT,CSVVGITEAFF
TRBJ2-2,TRBV6-5,-,many,TGTGCCAGCAACCCGTCCTCCGACACCGGGGAGCTGTTTTTT,CASNPSSDTGELFF
TRBJ1-2,TRBV11-2,-,many,TGTGCCAGCAGCTTTTCTGGAGTAGGCTACACCTTC,CASSFSGVGYTF
TRBJ2-7,TRBV6-5,TRBD1,many,TGTGCCAGCAGTTACCCCGGACAGGGACCCTACGAGCAGTACTTC,CASSYPGQGPYEQYF
TRBJ1-3,TRBV14,-,-,TGTGCCAGCAGCCAATATGGTGGAGGGTCTGGAAACACCATATATTTT,CASSQYGGGSGNTIYF
TRBJ1-1,TRBV5-1,TRBD1,few,TGCGCCAGTGGACAGGGAGGCGAGGACACTGAAGCTTTCTTT,CASGQGGEDTEAFF
TRBJ1-1,TRBV27,-,-,TGTGCCAGCACCCAGGGAGAGCGCGTCACTGAAGCTTTCTTT,CASTQGERVTEAFF
TRBJ1-1,TRBV10-3,-,many,TGTGCCACCAATAGACAGGCGAGCACTGAAGCTTTCTTT,CATNRQASTEAFF